These T cell receptor beta chains were read from a single sample in a study of shared clonotypes between healthy human individuals. Sequenced by immunoSEQ multiplex PCR; TCRdb stores in-frame clones only, minus some. The sample lists 650,000 to 800,000 clones, under 95% occurring once. Sequencing used naive CD8+ T cells sorted from blood. The receptors were sampled from a man in his thirties or forties in good health. CDR3s include the opening cysteine and the closing phenylalanine or tryptophan. Fields, in order: J gene, D gene, clone size, V gene, CDR3 protein, CDR3 DNA. A D gene is named only where the DNA matches it firmly. The size of a clone is reported for some rows only, either as once, few or many, or as a class for expanded clones.

J gene: TRBJ2-1; D gene: NA; clone size: NA; V gene: TRBV28; CDR3 protein: CASGRQLHNEQFF; CDR3 DNA: TGTGCCAGCGGTCGACAGTTACACAATGAGCAGTTCTTC
J gene: TRBJ2-7; D gene: TRBD2; clone size: NA; V gene: TRBV5-1; CDR3 protein: CASSGVTGTSYYEQYF; CDR3 DNA: TGCGCCAGCAGCGGCGTTACCGGGACTAGTTACTACGAGCAGTACTTC
J gene: TRBJ1-3; D gene: NA; clone size: NA; V gene: TRBV25-1; CDR3 protein: CANHPPGHSGNTIYF; CDR3 DNA: TGTGCCAACCACCCACCGGGACACTCTGGAAACACCATATATTTT
J gene: TRBJ2-7; D gene: NA; clone size: NA; V gene: TRBV11-2; CDR3 protein: CASSLKGFTYEQYF; CDR3 DNA: TGTGCCAGCAGCTTAAAGGGGTTCACCTACGAGCAGTACTTC
J gene: TRBJ2-7; D gene: NA; clone size: NA; V gene: TRBV15; CDR3 protein: CATSTTEGGLPSFEQYF; CDR3 DNA: TGTGCCACCAGCACCACAGAAGGGGGACTACCGAGTTTCGAGCAGTACTTC
J gene: TRBJ2-2; D gene: NA; clone size: NA; V gene: TRBV15; CDR3 protein: CATSGNGELFF; CDR3 DNA: TGTGCCACCAGCGGAAACGGGGAGCTGTTTTTT
J gene: TRBJ2-7; D gene: TRBD1; clone size: NA; V gene: TRBV19; CDR3 protein: CASSMGQGASYEQYF; CDR3 DNA: TGTGCCAGTAGTATGGGGCAGGGGGCCTCCTACGAGCAGTACTTC
J gene: TRBJ2-7; D gene: NA; clone size: NA; V gene: TRBV29-1; CDR3 protein: CSVAGPRSYEQYF; CDR3 DNA: TGCAGCGTTGCAGGGCCCCGATCCTACGAGCAGTACTTC
J gene: TRBJ2-3; D gene: TRBD2; clone size: NA; V gene: TRBV27; CDR3 protein: CASSSGLDWATQYF; CDR3 DNA: TGTGCCAGCAGTTCCGGACTAGACTGGGCCACGCAGTATTTT
J gene: TRBJ2-7; D gene: TRBD2; clone size: NA; V gene: TRBV4-3; CDR3 protein: CASSQERRRVAGGPHEQYF; CDR3 DNA: TGCGCCAGCAGCCAAGAGAGGAGGAGGGTAGCGGGAGGGCCCCACGAGCAGTACTTC
J gene: TRBJ2-1; D gene: TRBD1; clone size: once; V gene: TRBV2; CDR3 protein: CASTGTGSNEQFF; CDR3 DNA: TGTGCCAGCACCGGGACAGGGTCCAATGAGCAGTTCTTC
J gene: TRBJ2-1; D gene: TRBD2; clone size: NA; V gene: TRBV27; CDR3 protein: CASRPTSGSYNEQFF; CDR3 DNA: TGTGCCAGCAGACCTACTAGCGGTTCCTACAATGAGCAGTTCTTC
J gene: TRBJ1-1; D gene: TRBD1; clone size: NA; V gene: TRBV29-1; CDR3 protein: CSVNRGNTEAFF; CDR3 DNA: TGCAGCGTAAACAGGGGGAACACTGAAGCTTTCTTT
J gene: TRBJ2-1; D gene: TRBD2; clone size: NA; V gene: TRBV7-6; CDR3 protein: CASSLVILADNEQFF; CDR3 DNA: TGTGCCAGCAGCTTAGTTATCCTAGCGGACAATGAGCAGTTCTTC
J gene: TRBJ2-1; D gene: NA; clone size: NA; V gene: TRBV2; CDR3 protein: CASSEGQVEQFF; CDR3 DNA: TGTGCCAGCAGTGAAGGACAGGTCGAGCAGTTCTTC
J gene: TRBJ2-1; D gene: TRBD2; clone size: NA; V gene: TRBV11-2; CDR3 protein: CASSSPGLDPNEQFF; CDR3 DNA: TGTGCCAGCAGCTCTCCGGGACTAGACCCCAATGAGCAGTTCTTC
J gene: TRBJ2-1; D gene: TRBD2; clone size: NA; V gene: TRBV5-5; CDR3 protein: CASLGLAGRSSYNEQFF; CDR3 DNA: TGTGCCAGCTTGGGACTAGCGGGTCGGAGCTCCTACAATGAGCAGTTCTTC
J gene: TRBJ2-3; D gene: NA; clone size: once; V gene: TRBV10-2; CDR3 protein: CASENRDPSTDTQYF; CDR3 DNA: TGCGCCAGCGAAAATCGGGACCCGAGCACAGATACGCAGTATTTT
J gene: TRBJ2-1; D gene: TRBD2; clone size: NA; V gene: TRBV7-9; CDR3 protein: CASSSTSGPSPYNEQFF; CDR3 DNA: TGTGCCAGCAGCTCGACTAGCGGACCCAGCCCCTACAATGAGCAGTTCTTC
J gene: TRBJ1-5; D gene: TRBD1; clone size: once; V gene: TRBV28; CDR3 protein: CASSLSTGGGQEHF; CDR3 DNA: TGTGCCAGCAGTTTGTCGACAGGGGGCGGTCAGGAGCATTTT
J gene: TRBJ2-7; D gene: NA; clone size: NA; V gene: TRBV7-2; CDR3 protein: CASSLELALSYEQYF; CDR3 DNA: TGTGCCAGCAGCTTAGAACTAGCTTTGTCCTACGAGCAGTACTTC
J gene: TRBJ1-2; D gene: TRBD1; clone size: NA; V gene: TRBV5-6; CDR3 protein: CASSLENRGQIYGYTF; CDR3 DNA: TGTGCCAGCAGCTTGGAAAACAGGGGGCAAATCTATGGCTACACCTTC
J gene: TRBJ1-5; D gene: TRBD1; clone size: NA; V gene: TRBV7-6; CDR3 protein: CASSKDRGINQPQHF; CDR3 DNA: TGTGCCAGCAGCAAGGACAGGGGCATTAATCAGCCCCAGCATTTT
J gene: TRBJ2-7; D gene: NA; clone size: NA; V gene: TRBV4-3; CDR3 protein: CASSQGKDSSYEQYF; CDR3 DNA: TGCGCCAGCAGCCAGGGAAAGGACAGCTCCTACGAGCAGTACTTC
J gene: TRBJ2-2; D gene: TRBD2; clone size: NA; V gene: TRBV2; CDR3 protein: CATLREAGTGELFF; CDR3 DNA: TGTGCCACACTACGAGAAGCGGGGACCGGGGAGCTGTTTTTT
J gene: TRBJ2-7; D gene: TRBD1; clone size: NA; V gene: TRBV7-2; CDR3 protein: CASSSPNRGQYEQYF; CDR3 DNA: TGTGCCAGCAGCTCACCGAACAGGGGGCAATACGAGCAGTACTTC
J gene: TRBJ2-4; D gene: TRBD2; clone size: NA; V gene: TRBV10-3; CDR3 protein: CAISEGGEKNIQYF; CDR3 DNA: TGTGCCATCAGTGAGGGGGGGGAAAAAAACATTCAGTACTTC
J gene: TRBJ2-1; D gene: NA; clone size: NA; V gene: TRBV6-1; CDR3 protein: CASSADTPLSYNEQFF; CDR3 DNA: TGTGCCAGCAGTGCCGACACGCCGCTCTCCTACAATGAGCAGTTCTTC
J gene: TRBJ2-7; D gene: NA; clone size: NA; V gene: TRBV5-4; CDR3 protein: CASSFKQNTIEQYF; CDR3 DNA: TGTGCCAGCAGCTTCAAACAGAATACCATAGAGCAGTACTTC
J gene: TRBJ2-3; D gene: NA; clone size: NA; V gene: TRBV27; CDR3 protein: CASSFRLTGSTDTQYF; CDR3 DNA: TGTGCCAGCAGTTTCCGACTGACAGGCAGCACAGATACGCAGTATTTT
J gene: TRBJ1-5; D gene: NA; clone size: NA; V gene: TRBV7-5; CDR3 protein: CARSFLQGTNQPQHF; CDR3 DNA: TGTGCCAGAAGCTTCCTCCAGGGTACCAATCAGCCCCAGCATTTT
J gene: TRBJ2-7; D gene: NA; clone size: NA; V gene: TRBV19; CDR3 protein: CASSSSGQTYEQYF; CDR3 DNA: TGTGCCAGTAGTAGCTCAGGTCAGACCTACGAGCAGTACTTC
J gene: TRBJ2-7; D gene: NA; clone size: NA; V gene: TRBV15; CDR3 protein: CATSKSLVYEQYF; CDR3 DNA: TGTGCCACCAGCAAAAGCCTGGTCTACGAGCAGTACTTC
J gene: TRBJ2-2; D gene: TRBD2; clone size: NA; V gene: TRBV7-8; CDR3 protein: CASSLVGGRMNTGELFF; CDR3 DNA: TGTGCCAGCAGCTTAGTTGGCGGGAGGATGAACACCGGGGAGCTGTTTTTT
J gene: TRBJ2-1; D gene: TRBD1; clone size: NA; V gene: TRBV6-4; CDR3 protein: CASSDVGGRADEQFF; CDR3 DNA: TGTGCCAGCAGTGACGTAGGGGGCCGGGCTGATGAGCAGTTCTTC
J gene: TRBJ2-7; D gene: NA; clone size: NA; V gene: TRBV28; CDR3 protein: CASSFGVAEYYEQYF; CDR3 DNA: TGTGCCAGCAGTTTCGGGGTAGCGGAGTACTACGAGCAGTACTTC
J gene: TRBJ1-2; D gene: TRBD1; clone size: NA; V gene: TRBV27; CDR3 protein: CASSFRGPNYGYTF; CDR3 DNA: TGTGCCAGCAGTTTCAGGGGGCCCAACTATGGCTACACCTTC
J gene: TRBJ1-5; D gene: TRBD1; clone size: few; V gene: TRBV27; CDR3 protein: CASSLTHRGQPQHF; CDR3 DNA: TGTGCCAGCAGTTTAACGCACAGGGGTCAGCCCCAGCATTTT
J gene: TRBJ2-1; D gene: TRBD2; clone size: once; V gene: TRBV2; CDR3 protein: CASPAGPGTRDNEQFF; CDR3 DNA: TGTGCCAGCCCCGCGGGGCCCGGGACTAGAGACAATGAGCAGTTCTTC
J gene: TRBJ1-1; D gene: NA; clone size: NA; V gene: TRBV11-2; CDR3 protein: CASIARTEAFF; CDR3 DNA: TGTGCCAGCATAGCGAGGACTGAAGCCTTCTTT
J gene: TRBJ2-1; D gene: TRBD2; clone size: NA; V gene: TRBV13; CDR3 protein: CASSLDETSYFF; CDR3 DNA: TGTGCCAGCAGCTTAGACGAGACTAGCTATTTCTTC
J gene: TRBJ1-1; D gene: TRBD1; clone size: NA; V gene: TRBV19; CDR3 protein: CASSNRDSMWTEAFF; CDR3 DNA: TGTGCCAGTAGTAACCGGGACAGCATGTGGACTGAAGCTTTCTTT
J gene: TRBJ2-1; D gene: NA; clone size: NA; V gene: TRBV7-9; CDR3 protein: CASSPLIVF; CDR3 DNA: TGTGCCAGCAGTCCCCTAATAGTCTTC
J gene: TRBJ1-4; D gene: NA; clone size: NA; V gene: TRBV4-1; CDR3 protein: CASSQLGLVGTPNEKLFF; CDR3 DNA: TGCGCCAGCAGCCAATTAGGCCTTGTCGGGACCCCTAATGAAAAACTGTTTTTT
J gene: TRBJ2-7; D gene: TRBD1; clone size: NA; V gene: TRBV7-2; CDR3 protein: CASSSYGQGPPYEQYF; CDR3 DNA: TGTGCCAGCAGCTCCTACGGACAGGGACCCCCCTACGAGCAGTACTTC
J gene: TRBJ2-1; D gene: TRBD2; clone size: NA; V gene: TRBV14; CDR3 protein: CASSQPGLAISYNEQFF; CDR3 DNA: TGTGCCAGCAGCCAACCGGGACTAGCGATATCCTACAATGAGCAGTTCTTC
J gene: TRBJ2-2; D gene: NA; clone size: NA; V gene: TRBV7-9; CDR3 protein: CASSGGAGELFF; CDR3 DNA: TGTGCCAGCAGTGGTGGGGCCGGGGAGCTGTTTTTT
J gene: TRBJ2-7; D gene: NA; clone size: NA; V gene: TRBV5-6; CDR3 protein: CASSSGTFYEQYF; CDR3 DNA: TGTGCCAGCAGCTCCGGGACATTCTACGAGCAGTACTTC
J gene: TRBJ2-1; D gene: NA; clone size: NA; V gene: TRBV28; CDR3 protein: CAVVRGANEQFF; CDR3 DNA: TGTGCCGTAGTACGGGGGGCAAATGAGCAGTTCTTC
J gene: TRBJ1-1; D gene: NA; clone size: NA; V gene: TRBV7-9; CDR3 protein: CASSLVDTPVPEAFF; CDR3 DNA: TGTGCCAGCAGCCTCGTTGACACCCCGGTTCCTGAAGCTTTCTTT
J gene: TRBJ2-5; D gene: NA; clone size: NA; V gene: TRBV7-8; CDR3 protein: CASSLVETQYF; CDR3 DNA: TGTGCCAGCAGCTTAGTAGAGACCCAGTACTTC
J gene: TRBJ2-1; D gene: NA; clone size: NA; V gene: TRBV9; CDR3 protein: CASSLVVTGTNNEQFF; CDR3 DNA: TGTGCCAGCAGCCTGGTTGTCACAGGGACCAACAATGAGCAGTTCTTC
J gene: TRBJ1-1; D gene: NA; clone size: once; V gene: TRBV10-2; CDR3 protein: CASTDRNTEAFF; CDR3 DNA: TGCGCCAGCACCGACAGGAACACTGAAGCTTTCTTT
J gene: TRBJ1-1; D gene: TRBD1; clone size: NA; V gene: TRBV6-6; CDR3 protein: CASSPRGLELLTEAFF; CDR3 DNA: TGTGCCAGCAGCCCCAGGGGGCTTGAGCTACTTACTGAAGCTTTCTTT
J gene: TRBJ2-3; D gene: NA; clone size: NA; V gene: TRBV27; CDR3 protein: CASIGTRTDTQYF; CDR3 DNA: TGTGCCAGTATCGGCACCCGCACAGATACGCAGTATTTT
J gene: TRBJ2-3; D gene: TRBD2; clone size: once; V gene: TRBV29-1; CDR3 protein: CSDRGEGDTQYF; CDR3 DNA: TGCAGCGACCGGGGGGAGGGAGATACGCAGTATTTT
J gene: TRBJ1-5; D gene: NA; clone size: NA; V gene: TRBV27; CDR3 protein: CASSWGRDNQPQHF; CDR3 DNA: TGTGCCAGCAGTTGGGGACGAGACAATCAGCCCCAGCATTTT